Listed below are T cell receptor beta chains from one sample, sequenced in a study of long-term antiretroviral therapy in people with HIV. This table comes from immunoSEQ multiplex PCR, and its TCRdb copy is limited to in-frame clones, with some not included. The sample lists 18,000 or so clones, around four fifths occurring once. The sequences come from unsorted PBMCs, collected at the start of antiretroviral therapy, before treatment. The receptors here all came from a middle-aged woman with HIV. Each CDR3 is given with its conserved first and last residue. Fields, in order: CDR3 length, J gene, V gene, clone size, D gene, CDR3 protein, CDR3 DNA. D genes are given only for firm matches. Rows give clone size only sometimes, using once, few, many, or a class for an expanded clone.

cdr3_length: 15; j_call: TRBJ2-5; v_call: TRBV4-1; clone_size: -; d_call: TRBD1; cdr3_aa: CASSRRDSQQETQYF; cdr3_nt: TGCGCCAGCAGCCGTAGGGACAGTCAACAAGAGACCCAGTACTTC
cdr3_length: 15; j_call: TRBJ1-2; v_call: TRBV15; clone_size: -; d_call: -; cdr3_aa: CATSSAGARGAGYTF; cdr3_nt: TGTGCCACCAGCAGTGCTGGGGCGAGGGGCGCTGGCTACACCTTC
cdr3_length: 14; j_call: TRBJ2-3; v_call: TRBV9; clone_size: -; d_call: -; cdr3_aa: CASSVSGSTDTQYF; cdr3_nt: TGTGCCAGCAGCGTAAGCGGAAGCACAGATACGCAGTATTTT
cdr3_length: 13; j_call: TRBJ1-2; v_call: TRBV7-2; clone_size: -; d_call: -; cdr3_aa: CASSLRRQDGYTF; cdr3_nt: TGTGCCAGCAGCTTGAGACGACAGGATGGCTACACCTTC
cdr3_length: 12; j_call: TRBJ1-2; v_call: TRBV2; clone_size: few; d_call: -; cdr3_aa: CASSVQGHGYTF; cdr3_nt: TGTGCCAGCAGTGTACAGGGACATGGCTACACCTTC
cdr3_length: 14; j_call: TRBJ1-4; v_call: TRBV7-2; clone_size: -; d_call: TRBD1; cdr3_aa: CASSSQGVGEKLFF; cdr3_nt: TGTGCCAGCAGCTCTCAGGGGGTAGGGGAAAAACTGTTTTTT
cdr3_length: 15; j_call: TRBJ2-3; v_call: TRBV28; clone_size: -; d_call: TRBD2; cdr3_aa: CASSERGRLTDTQYF; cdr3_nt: TGTGCCAGCAGTGAGCGGGGCCGGCTCACAGATACGCAGTATTTT
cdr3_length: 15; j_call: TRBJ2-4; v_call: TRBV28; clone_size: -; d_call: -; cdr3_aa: CASRQGQVTKNIQYF; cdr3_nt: TGTGCCAGCAGACAAGGGCAAGTAACCAAAAACATTCAGTACTTC
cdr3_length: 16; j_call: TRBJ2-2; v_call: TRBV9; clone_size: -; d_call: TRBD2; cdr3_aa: CASSVGAGGSTGELFF; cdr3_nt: TGTGCCAGCAGCGTAGGAGCGGGGGGTAGCACCGGGGAGCTGTTTTTT
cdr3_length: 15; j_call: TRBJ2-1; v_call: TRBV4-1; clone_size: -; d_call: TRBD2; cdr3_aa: CASSLLGTSVNEQFF; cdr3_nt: TGCGCCAGCAGCCTTCTCGGGACTAGCGTTAATGAGCAGTTCTTC
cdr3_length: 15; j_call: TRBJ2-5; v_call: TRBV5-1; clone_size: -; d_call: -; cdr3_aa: CASSLPPAGQETQYF; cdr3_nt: TGCGCCAGCAGCTTGCCCCCGGCAGGCCAAGAGACCCAGTACTTC
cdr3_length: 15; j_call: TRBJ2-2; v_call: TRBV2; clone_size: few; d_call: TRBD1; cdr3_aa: CASSDGTGETGELFF; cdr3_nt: TGTGCCAGCAGTGATGGGACAGGGGAAACCGGGGAGCTGTTTTTT
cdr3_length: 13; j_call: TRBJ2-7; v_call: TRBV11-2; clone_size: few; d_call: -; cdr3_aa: CASSLQTAYEQYF; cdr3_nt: TGTGCCAGCAGCTTACAGACCGCCTACGAGCAGTACTTC
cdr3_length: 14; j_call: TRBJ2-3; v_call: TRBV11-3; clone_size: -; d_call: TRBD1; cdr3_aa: CASSLRDRKDTQYF; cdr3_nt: TGTGCCAGCAGCCTCCGGGACAGAAAGGATACGCAGTATTTT
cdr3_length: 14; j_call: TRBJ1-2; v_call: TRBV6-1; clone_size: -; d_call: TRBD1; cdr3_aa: CASSEGQGRGGYTF; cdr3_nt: TGTGCCAGCAGTGAAGGACAGGGAAGGGGTGGCTACACCTTC
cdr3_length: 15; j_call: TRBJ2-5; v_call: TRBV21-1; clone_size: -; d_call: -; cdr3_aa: CASSKEDPYQETQYF; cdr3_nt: TGTGCCAGCAGCAAGGAGGACCCGTACCAAGAGACCCAGTACTTC
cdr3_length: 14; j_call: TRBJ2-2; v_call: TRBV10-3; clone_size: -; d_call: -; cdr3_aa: CAIRVNSNTGELFF; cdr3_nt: TGTGCCATCAGGGTTAACTCGAACACCGGGGAGCTGTTTTTT
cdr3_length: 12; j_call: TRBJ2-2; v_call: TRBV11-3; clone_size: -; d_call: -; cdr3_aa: CASSRDPGELFF; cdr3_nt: TGTGCCAGCAGCAGGGATCCCGGGGAGCTGTTTTTT
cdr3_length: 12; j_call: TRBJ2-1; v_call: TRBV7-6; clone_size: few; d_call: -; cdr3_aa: CASSQGLNEQFF; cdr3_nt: TGTGCCAGCTCACAGGGCCTCAATGAGCAGTTCTTC
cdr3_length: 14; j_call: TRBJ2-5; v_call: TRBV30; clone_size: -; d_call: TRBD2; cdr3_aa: CAWRLAGGGETQYF; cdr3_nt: TGTGCCTGGAGACTAGCGGGGGGGGGAGAGACCCAGTACTTC
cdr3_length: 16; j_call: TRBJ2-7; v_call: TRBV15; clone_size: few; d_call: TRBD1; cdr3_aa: CATSTSQGTGDYEQYF; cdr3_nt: TGTGCCACCAGCACTTCCCAAGGGACAGGGGACTACGAGCAGTACTTC
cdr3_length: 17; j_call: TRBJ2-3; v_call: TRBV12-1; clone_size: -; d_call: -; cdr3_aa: CASSNGSSSGAHYTQYF; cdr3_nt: TGTGCCAGCAGCAACGGGTCCTCTTCGGGGGCACACTATACGCAGTATTTT
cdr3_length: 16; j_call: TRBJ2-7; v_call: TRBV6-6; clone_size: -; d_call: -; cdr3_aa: CASHGPRTALTYEQYF; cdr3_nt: TGTGCCAGCCATGGCCCTAGGACAGCTTTAACCTACGAGCAGTACTTC
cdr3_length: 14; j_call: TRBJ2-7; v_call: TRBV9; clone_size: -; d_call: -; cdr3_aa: CASSVELGTYEQYF; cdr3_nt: TGTGCCAGCAGCGTAGAGCTGGGGACCTACGAGCAGTACTTC
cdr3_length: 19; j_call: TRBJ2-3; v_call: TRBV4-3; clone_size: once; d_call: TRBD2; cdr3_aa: CASSQDAGMAGGPPDTQYF; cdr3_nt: TGCGCCAGCAGCCAAGATGCTGGTATGGCGGGGGGGCCGCCAGATACGCAGTATTTT
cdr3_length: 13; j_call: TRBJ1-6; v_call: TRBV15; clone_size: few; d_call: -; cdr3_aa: CATSRDASSPLHF; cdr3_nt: TGTGCCACCAGCAGAGATGCAAGTTCACCCCTCCACTTT
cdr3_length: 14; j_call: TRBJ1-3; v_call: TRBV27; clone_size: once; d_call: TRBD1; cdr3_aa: CASKQGSSGNTIYF; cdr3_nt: TGTGCCAGCAAACAGGGGAGCTCTGGAAACACCATATATTTT
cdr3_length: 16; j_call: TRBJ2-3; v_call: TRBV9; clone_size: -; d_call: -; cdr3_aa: CASSVFSRGSTDTQYF; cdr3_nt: TGTGCCAGCAGCGTTTTCTCGCGGGGAAGCACAGATACGCAGTATTTT
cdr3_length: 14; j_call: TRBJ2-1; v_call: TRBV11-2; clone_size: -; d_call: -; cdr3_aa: CASSLRGAYNEQFF; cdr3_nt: TGTGCCAGCAGCTTAAGGGGAGCATACAATGAGCAGTTCTTC